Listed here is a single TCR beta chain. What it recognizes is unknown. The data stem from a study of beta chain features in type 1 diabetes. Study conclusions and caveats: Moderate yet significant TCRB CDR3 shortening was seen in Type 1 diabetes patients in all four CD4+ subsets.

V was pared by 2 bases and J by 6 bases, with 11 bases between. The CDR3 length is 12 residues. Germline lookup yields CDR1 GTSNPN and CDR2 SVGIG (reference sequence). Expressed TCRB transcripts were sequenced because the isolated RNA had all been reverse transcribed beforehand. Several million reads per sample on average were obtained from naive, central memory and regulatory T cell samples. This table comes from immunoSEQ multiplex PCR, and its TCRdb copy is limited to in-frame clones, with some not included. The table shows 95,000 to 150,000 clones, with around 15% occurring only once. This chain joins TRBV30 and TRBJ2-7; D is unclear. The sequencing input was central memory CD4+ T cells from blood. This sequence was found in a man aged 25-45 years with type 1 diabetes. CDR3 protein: CAWSPSIGEQYF. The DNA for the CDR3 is TGTGCCTGGAGTCCATCCATAGGCGAGCAGTACTTC.